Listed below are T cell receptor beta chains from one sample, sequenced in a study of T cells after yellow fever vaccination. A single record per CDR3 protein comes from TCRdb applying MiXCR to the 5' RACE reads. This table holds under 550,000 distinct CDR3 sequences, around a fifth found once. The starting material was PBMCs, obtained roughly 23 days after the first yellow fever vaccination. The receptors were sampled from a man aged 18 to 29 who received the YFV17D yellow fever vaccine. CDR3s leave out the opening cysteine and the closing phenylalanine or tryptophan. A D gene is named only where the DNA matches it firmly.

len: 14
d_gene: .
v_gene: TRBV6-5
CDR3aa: ASSHYGRDGSYEQY

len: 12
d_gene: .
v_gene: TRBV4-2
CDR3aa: ASSRAGTADTQY

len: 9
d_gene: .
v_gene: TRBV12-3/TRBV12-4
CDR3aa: ASGAYNEQF

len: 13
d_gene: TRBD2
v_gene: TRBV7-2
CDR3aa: ASSSASGSTDTQY

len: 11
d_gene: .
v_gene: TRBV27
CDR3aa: ASSFLQRSIQY

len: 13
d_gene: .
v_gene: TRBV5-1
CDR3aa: ASSAGTQGTRTIY

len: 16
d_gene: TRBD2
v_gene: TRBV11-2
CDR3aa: ASSFLTSGGAAYNEQF

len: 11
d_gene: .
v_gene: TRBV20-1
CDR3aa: SASTRYQETQY

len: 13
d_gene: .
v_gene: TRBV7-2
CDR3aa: ASSGLPSSYNEQF

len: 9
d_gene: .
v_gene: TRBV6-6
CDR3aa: ASSYRATQY

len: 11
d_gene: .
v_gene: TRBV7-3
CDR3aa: ASSLTPGNTIY

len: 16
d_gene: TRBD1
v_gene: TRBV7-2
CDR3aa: ASSLAFGRQGGLGGYT

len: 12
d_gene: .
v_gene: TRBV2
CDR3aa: ASPSGREVNEQF

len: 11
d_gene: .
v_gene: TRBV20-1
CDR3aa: SARGVSDNEQF

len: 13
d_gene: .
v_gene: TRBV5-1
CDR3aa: ASSRYGGHGETQY

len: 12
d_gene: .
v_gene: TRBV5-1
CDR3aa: ASSLGERRGEQY

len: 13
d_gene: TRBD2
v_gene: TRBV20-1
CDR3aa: SARDRQRGAGTQY

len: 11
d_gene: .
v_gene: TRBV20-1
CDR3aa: SASLGGRDTQY

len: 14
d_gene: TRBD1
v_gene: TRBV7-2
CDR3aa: ASSLVRTGGQDGYT

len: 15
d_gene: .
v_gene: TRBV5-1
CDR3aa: ASSLPLRVQTYNEQF

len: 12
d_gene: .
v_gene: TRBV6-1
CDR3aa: ASRSGQERQPQH

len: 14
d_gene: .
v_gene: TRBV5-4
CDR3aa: ASSLGWSGAYNEQF

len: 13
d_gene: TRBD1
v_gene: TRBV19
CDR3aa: ASSDRGRLNTEAF

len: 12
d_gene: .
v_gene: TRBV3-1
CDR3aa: ASSQVWGDTEAF

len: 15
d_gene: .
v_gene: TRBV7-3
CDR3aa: ASSLTGGPAGAGELF

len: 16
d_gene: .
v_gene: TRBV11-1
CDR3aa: ASSAPGPVVTNTGELF

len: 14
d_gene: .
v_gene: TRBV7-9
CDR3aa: ASSNQETPGNEKLF

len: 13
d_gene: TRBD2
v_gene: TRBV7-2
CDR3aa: ASSLQTSGGGEQF

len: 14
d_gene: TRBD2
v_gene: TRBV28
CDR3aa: ASSSRTSGWYNEQF

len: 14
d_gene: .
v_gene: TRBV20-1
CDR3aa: SARGGTQPITYEQY

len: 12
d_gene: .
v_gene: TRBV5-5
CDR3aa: ASSLRDSSYGYT